This record covers a single T cell receptor (beta chain). The antigen remains unidentified. This sample is drawn from a study of PD-1 blockade in classical Hodgkin lymphoma. The time point denotes: cycle 4 day 1 (C4D1), after 5 to 7 weeks of nivolumab. Following autologous stem cell transplantation, relapse occurred in every patient, and exposure to brentuximab vedotin varied. The V gene's germline CDR1 is SGDLS and CDR2 YYNGEE. This CDR3 spans 12 amino acids. Trimming stripped 0 bases from V and 8 bases from J, with 6 bases between. Study conclusions and caveats: For complete responders, baseline diversity was comparable to that of newly diagnosed patients. CD4+ TCR diversity, unlike CD8+, climbed significantly by C4D1.

Clones were sequenced by immunoSEQ multiplex PCR, and TCRdb holds only the in-frame ones, with some missing. Here the sample spans tens of thousands of clones, 65% to 85% being singletons. The sequence came from a human donor with classical Hodgkin lymphoma. The sequencing here drew on peripheral blood mononuclear cells (PBMCs), taken before the fourth cycle of nivolumab. The chain carries TRBV9 and TRBJ2-1; D gene uncertain. CDR3 sequence: CASSVASHEQFF. CDR3 DNA sequence: TGTGCCAGCAGCGTAGCTTCCCATGAGCAGTTCTTC.